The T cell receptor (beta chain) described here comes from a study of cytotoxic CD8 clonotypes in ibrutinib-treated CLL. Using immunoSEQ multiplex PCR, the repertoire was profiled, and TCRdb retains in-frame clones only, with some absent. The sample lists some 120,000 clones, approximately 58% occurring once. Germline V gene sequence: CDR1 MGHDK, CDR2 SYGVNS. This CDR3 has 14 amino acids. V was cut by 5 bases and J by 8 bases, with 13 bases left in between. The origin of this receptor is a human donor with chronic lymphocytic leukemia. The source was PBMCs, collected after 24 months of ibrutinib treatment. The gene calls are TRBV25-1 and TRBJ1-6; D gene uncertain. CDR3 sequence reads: CASSPGFRYSPLHF. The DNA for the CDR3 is TGTGCCAGCAGTCCGGGGTTCCGTTATTCACCCCTCCACTTT.